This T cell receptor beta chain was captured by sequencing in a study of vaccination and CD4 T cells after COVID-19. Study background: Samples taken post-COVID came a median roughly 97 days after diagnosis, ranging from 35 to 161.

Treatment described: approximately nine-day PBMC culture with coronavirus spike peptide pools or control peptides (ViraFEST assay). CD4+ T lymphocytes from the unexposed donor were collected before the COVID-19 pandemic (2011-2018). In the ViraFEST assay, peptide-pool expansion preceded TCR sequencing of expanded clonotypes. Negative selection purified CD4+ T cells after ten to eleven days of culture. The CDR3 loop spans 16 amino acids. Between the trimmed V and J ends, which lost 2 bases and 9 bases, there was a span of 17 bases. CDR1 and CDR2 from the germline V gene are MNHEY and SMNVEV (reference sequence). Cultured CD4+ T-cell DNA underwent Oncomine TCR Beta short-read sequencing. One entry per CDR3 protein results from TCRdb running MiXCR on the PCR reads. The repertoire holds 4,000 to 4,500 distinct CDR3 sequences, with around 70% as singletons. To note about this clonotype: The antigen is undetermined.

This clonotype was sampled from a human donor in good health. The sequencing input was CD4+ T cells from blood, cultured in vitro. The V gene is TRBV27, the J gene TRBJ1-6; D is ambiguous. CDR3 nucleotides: TGTGCCAGCAGTTTACGGCACCAGAACCGGGGTTCACCCCTCCACTTT. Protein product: CASSLRHQNRGSPLHF.